This is a list of T cell receptor beta chains from one sample in a study of T-cell memory formation after mild COVID-19. MiXCR was run by TCRdb on the 5' RACE reads, yielding one entry per CDR3 protein. The sample carries tens of thousands of distinct CDR3 sequences, about 15% recorded once. The sample was PBMCs or a T cell subset sorted from them (not recorded which). All receptors derive from a man aged 18 to 30 who had mild COVID-19 (a few samples of this study predate the infection). Cell type and time point are not known. The CDR3 runs from the conserved cysteine through the conserved F or W. The D gene is left open where the match is weak. Only some rows state a clone size, as once, few, many or a class for expanded clones.

size	V	D	J	DNA	CDR3
few	TRBV6-5	-	TRBJ1-1	TGTGCCAGCAGTTACCGCGACGGGGTTGCCACTGAAGCTTTCTTT	CASSYRDGVATEAFF
few	TRBV7-9	-	TRBJ1-4	TGTGCCAGCAGCTCCACGACAGCCACTAATGAAAAACTGTTTTTT	CASSSTTATNEKLFF
few	TRBV2	-	TRBJ2-3	TGTGCCAGCAACGAACGGGGGCGAGATACGCAGTATTTT	CASNERGRDTQYF
few	TRBV15	TRBD2	TRBJ2-3	TGTGCCACCAGCAGACTAGCGGGGCCCACAGATACGCAGTATTTT	CATSRLAGPTDTQYF
-	TRBV25-1	-	TRBJ2-4	TGTGCCAGCAGTGTACTGAGCATTCAGTACTTC	CASSVLSIQYF
few	TRBV5-6	-	TRBJ2-7	TGTGCCAGCAGCTTGGTTTACGAGCAGTACTTC	CASSLVYEQYF
many	TRBV27	TRBD1	TRBJ2-7	TGTGCCAGCAGTCGGACAGGGCTGGGCTACGAGCAGTACTTC	CASSRTGLGYEQYF
many	TRBV5-1	-	TRBJ2-7	TGCGCCAGCAGCTTTATGTGGGCCTCTGATCCCGGAGCGTACGAGCAGTACTTC	CASSFMWASDPGAYEQYF
few	TRBV4-1	-	TRBJ1-1	TGCGCCAGCAGCCAAGGGAAGGAAGCTTTCTTT	CASSQGKEAFF
few	TRBV2	-	TRBJ1-2	TGTGCCAGCAGTGATTCAGTAAACTATGGCTACACCTTC	CASSDSVNYGYTF
-	TRBV3-1	-	TRBJ2-1	TGTGCCAGCGGACTTGCGGGGGCCCTCAATGAGCAGTTCTTC	CASGLAGALNEQFF
few	TRBV4-3	-	TRBJ1-1	TGCGCCAGCAGCCAAGATACGGGGAACACTGAAGCTTTCTTT	CASSQDTGNTEAFF
-	TRBV7-3	-	TRBJ1-1	TGTGCCAGCAGCTTAAATCCTCTCGACGAAGCTTTCTTT	CASSLNPLDEAFF
-	TRBV5-6	-	TRBJ2-7	TGTGCCAGCAGCTTGAAGGACTGGGGGAACGAGCAGTACTTC	CASSLKDWGNEQYF
few	TRBV7-9	-	TRBJ2-7	TGTGCCAGCAGCCTCGAGACAGCTATCTACGAGCAGTACTTC	CASSLETAIYEQYF
few	TRBV6-2/TRBV6-3	TRBD1	TRBJ2-5	TGTGCCAGCAGTCTACCGGGACAGGGGCACGACTTC	CASSLPGQGHDF
-	TRBV12-3/TRBV12-4	-	TRBJ2-1	TGTGCCAGCAGCCTCGCGGTTGAGCAGTTCTTC	CASSLAVEQFF